This is a list of T cell receptor beta chains from one sample in a study of regulatory T cells in long-lasting Graves disease. TCRdb called the multiplex PCR reads again in MiXCR, with one record for every CDR3 protein. Among 350,000 to 500,000 distinct CDR3 sequences listed, 21% were seen once. The sample consisted of peripheral blood mononuclear cells (PBMCs), taken when the disease was refractory, from a patient treated with antithyroid drugs. The receptors derive from a female donor with Graves disease. Both conserved end residues are part of each CDR3. The D gene is left open where the match is weak. The size field is filled for only some rows; it gives once, few, many or a size class.

>-|TRBV7-2|many|TRBJ2-7
CASSFRGGGASYEQYF
TGTGCCAGCAGCTTCAGGGGGGGCGGGGCCTCCTACGAGCAGTACTTC
>-|TRBV3-1|many|TRBJ2-6
CASSQGDFSGANVLTF
TGTGCCAGCAGCCAAGGCGACTTCTCTGGGGCCAACGTCCTGACTTTC
>TRBD1|TRBV6-1|many|TRBJ1-2
CASSEGDRNYGYTF
TGTGCCAGCAGTGAGGGGGACAGAAACTATGGCTACACCTTC
>-|TRBV7-2|many|TRBJ2-2
CASSLASASYTGELFF
TGTGCCAGCAGCTTAGCAAGCGCATCGTACACCGGGGAGCTGTTTTTT
>-|TRBV6-1|few|TRBJ2-1
CASSEMAGGNNEQFF
TGTGCCAGCAGTGAAATGGCCGGAGGAAACAATGAGCAGTTCTTC
>TRBD1|TRBV4-1|-|TRBJ2-7
CASSVRWDRGPEQYF
TGCGCCAGCAGCGTCAGGTGGGACAGGGGGCCTGAGCAGTACTTC
>-|TRBV4-1|-|TRBJ2-4
CASSQASDSGLNIQYF
TGCGCCAGCAGCCAAGCTTCGGATAGCGGCCTAAACATTCAGTACTTC
>-|TRBV12-3/TRBV12-4|many|TRBJ1-2
CASSPGYSYGYTF
TGTGCCAGCAGCCCGGGGTACAGTTATGGCTACACCTTC
>TRBD1|TRBV28|many|TRBJ2-7
CAIAGGFYEQYF
TGTGCCATCGCAGGGGGCTTTTACGAGCAGTACTTC
>TRBD1|TRBV7-3|many|TRBJ2-5
CASSLEGAGETQYF
TGTGCCAGCAGCTTAGAGGGGGCCGGAGAGACCCAGTACTTC
>TRBD2|TRBV20-1|-|TRBJ2-7
CSAPGLAGGTYEQYF
TGCAGTGCCCCGGGACTAGCGGGAGGGACCTACGAGCAGTACTTC
>-|TRBV9|many|TRBJ2-5
CASSEQGFGQETQYF
TGTGCCAGCAGCGAACAGGGATTCGGACAAGAGACCCAGTACTTC
>-|TRBV20-1|few|TRBJ2-2
CSASGHANTGELFF
TGCAGTGCTAGCGGGCACGCGAACACCGGGGAGCTGTTTTTT
>TRBD1|TRBV7-3|many|TRBJ2-5
CASSVDREETQYF
TGTGCCAGCAGCGTAGACAGGGAAGAGACCCAGTACTTC
>-|TRBV6-1|many|TRBJ1-2
CASVNQDFYGYTF
TGTGCCAGCGTGAACCAGGATTTCTATGGCTACACCTTC
>-|TRBV5-1|many|TRBJ2-7
CASTLDGPYEQYF
TGCGCCAGCACTTTGGACGGCCCCTACGAGCAGTACTTC
>TRBD1|TRBV12-3/TRBV12-4|many|TRBJ2-7
CASSTGQGAYEQYF
TGTGCCAGCAGTACCGGACAGGGGGCCTACGAGCAGTACTTC
>-|TRBV27|many|TRBJ1-1
CASKVGLTTEAFF
TGTGCCAGCAAGGTGGGGCTGACCACTGAAGCTTTCTTT
>-|TRBV2|few|TRBJ1-3
CASSGGFSGNTIYF
TGTGCCAGCAGCGGGGGTTTCTCTGGAAACACCATATATTTT
>TRBD2|TRBV28|many|TRBJ2-2
CASSLTSGSSNTGELFF
TGTGCCAGCAGCCTGACTAGCGGGAGCTCGAACACCGGGGAGCTGTTTTTT
>-|TRBV6-2/TRBV6-3|many|TRBJ1-1
CASRAPGQAEAFF
TGTGCCAGCAGGGCCCCCGGGCAGGCTGAAGCTTTCTTT
>-|TRBV6-1|many|TRBJ1-1
CASSLIGMNTEAFF
TGTGCCAGCAGCTTAATTGGGATGAACACTGAAGCTTTCTTT
>-|TRBV2|many|TRBJ2-7
CASSVIFYEQYF
TGTGCCAGCAGTGTTATTTTTTACGAGCAGTACTTC
>-|TRBV12-3/TRBV12-4|medium-sized|TRBJ1-2
CASSPGVHYGYTF
TGTGCCAGCAGCCCAGGGGTGCACTATGGCTACACCTTC
>-|TRBV28|many|TRBJ2-7
CASSLTQPGKYLGEQYF
TGTGCCAGCAGTTTAACGCAGCCAGGGAAGTATCTGGGCGAGCAGTACTTC
>TRBD2|TRBV20-1|few|TRBJ2-7
CSALSTSGSIYEQYF
TGCAGTGCTTTATCGACTAGCGGGAGTATTTACGAGCAGTACTTC
>-|TRBV4-2|few|TRBJ2-7
CASSQNPRDTAYEQYF
TGTGCCAGCAGCCAGAACCCTCGGGACACTGCATACGAGCAGTACTTC
>-|TRBV28|many|TRBJ2-5
CAIRQAAGTQYF
TGTGCCATAAGACAGGCGGCAGGGACCCAGTACTTC
>-|TRBV13|many|TRBJ1-2
CASEARGSLYVGYTF
TGTGCCAGCGAGGCAAGGGGCAGTCTCTATGTAGGCTACACCTTC
>-|TRBV11-2|-|TRBJ2-7
CTSGLGYEQYF
TGTACCAGCGGCTTAGGTTACGAGCAGTACTTC
>TRBD1|TRBV29-1|many|TRBJ1-1
CSVEDSDPGQGSFVAEAFF
TGCAGCGTTGAAGATTCGGATCCGGGACAGGGTTCGTTCGTCGCTGAAGCTTTCTTT
>-|TRBV3-1|-|TRBJ1-6
CASSNTLESHSYNSPLHF
TGTGCCAGCAGCAACACCCTCGAGAGCCACTCCTATAATTCACCCCTCCACTTT
>TRBD2|TRBV5-6|-|TRBJ2-5
CASSLVMVAGGNQETQYF
TGTGCCAGCAGCTTAGTCATGGTGGCGGGAGGAAACCAAGAGACCCAGTACTTC
>TRBD2|TRBV27|-|TRBJ2-7
CASSFLAGDTEQYF
TGTGCCAGCAGTTTCCTAGCGGGAGATACCGAGCAGTACTTC
>-|TRBV6-2/TRBV6-3|many|TRBJ2-6
CASSYAGSSGANVLTF
TGTGCCAGCAGTTATGCGGGTAGCTCTGGGGCCAACGTCCTGACTTTC
>-|TRBV29-1|-|TRBJ2-7
CSVEAGAYEQYF
TGCAGCGTTGAAGCCGGGGCCTACGAGCAGTACTTC
>TRBD1|TRBV4-1|-|TRBJ1-1
CASSRQGVTEAFF
TGCGCCAGCAGCCGACAGGGGGTAACTGAAGCTTTCTTT
>-|TRBV29-1|-|TRBJ2-5
CSVETYQETQYF
TGCAGCGTTGAAACGTACCAAGAGACCCAGTACTTC
>-|TRBV27|many|TRBJ1-1
CASSYQTTGWRGVAFF
TGTGCCAGCAGTTACCAAACAACAGGGTGGCGGGGGGTAGCTTTCTTT
>TRBD2|TRBV19|few|TRBJ2-2
CASSIGAGGLTGELFF
TGTGCCAGTAGTATTGGCGCGGGAGGGCTCACCGGGGAGCTGTTTTTT
>TRBD2|TRBV7-9|-|TRBJ2-7
CASRIAGAGDEQYF
TGTGCCAGCAGAATAGCGGGAGCGGGAGACGAGCAGTACTTC
>-|TRBV28|-|TRBJ2-1
CASTPSVVDNEQFF
TGTGCCAGCACCCCGTCGGTGGTTGACAATGAGCAGTTCTTC
>-|TRBV28|many|TRBJ1-1
CASSLEGEANTEAFF
TGTGCCAGCAGTTTAGAAGGGGAAGCGAACACTGAAGCTTTCTTT
>TRBD2|TRBV4-1|-|TRBJ2-7
CASSPGEGTLPYEQYF
TGCGCCAGCAGCCCTGGGGAGGGGACCCTTCCTTACGAGCAGTACTTC
>-|TRBV7-2|-|TRBJ2-1
CASSLLAGQSYNEQFF
TGTGCCAGCAGCTTACTGGCAGGACAGTCCTACAATGAGCAGTTCTTC
>-|TRBV5-6|few|TRBJ2-1
CASSVGGDSYNEQFF
TGTGCCAGCAGCGTAGGAGGGGACTCCTACAATGAGCAGTTCTTC
>-|TRBV7-9|few|TRBJ2-5
CASSPTGSLETQYF
TGTGCCAGCAGCCCAACAGGGTCTCTGGAGACCCAGTACTTC
>-|TRBV6-1|few|TRBJ1-1
CASSKGEGRRNTEAFF
TGTGCCAGCAGTAAAGGGGAGGGGAGGCGGAACACTGAAGCTTTCTTT
>TRBD1|TRBV27|once|TRBJ1-6
CASSTSRTGNNSPLHF
TGTGCCAGCAGTACGAGTAGGACAGGGAATAATTCACCCCTCCACTTT
>-|TRBV20-1|few|TRBJ2-1
CSASSNEQFF
TGCAGTGCTAGTTCTAATGAGCAGTTCTTC
>-|TRBV7-9|-|TRBJ1-4
CASSLRGINEKLFF
TGTGCCAGCAGCTTAAGAGGCATAAATGAAAAACTGTTTTTT
>-|TRBV12-3/TRBV12-4|many|TRBJ1-1
CASSGTENTEAFF
TGTGCCAGCAGTGGGACGGAGAACACTGAAGCTTTCTTT
>TRBD1|TRBV19|-|TRBJ1-2
CASNPDRMNYGYTF
TGTGCCAGTAATCCGGACAGGATGAACTATGGCTACACCTTC